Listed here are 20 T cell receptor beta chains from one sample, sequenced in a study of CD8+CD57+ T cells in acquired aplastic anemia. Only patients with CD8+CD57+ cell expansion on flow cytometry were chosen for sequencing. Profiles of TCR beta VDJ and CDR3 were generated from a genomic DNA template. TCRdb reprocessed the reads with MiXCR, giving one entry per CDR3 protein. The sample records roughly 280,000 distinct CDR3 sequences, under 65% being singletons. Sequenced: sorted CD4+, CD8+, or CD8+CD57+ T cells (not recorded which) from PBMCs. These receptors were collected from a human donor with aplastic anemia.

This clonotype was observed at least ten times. As DNA, the CDR3 is TGTGCCAGCAGTTTATCCCTTGCGGGAGAGACCCAGTACTTC. Residues: CASSLSLAGETQYF. The V call is TRBV12-3 or TRBV12-4, the J call TRBJ2-5; D is possibly TRBD2 (5 bases). The CDR3 covers 14 residues. Trimming shortened V by 2 bases and J by 4 bases, and 11 bases separated the two germline ends.

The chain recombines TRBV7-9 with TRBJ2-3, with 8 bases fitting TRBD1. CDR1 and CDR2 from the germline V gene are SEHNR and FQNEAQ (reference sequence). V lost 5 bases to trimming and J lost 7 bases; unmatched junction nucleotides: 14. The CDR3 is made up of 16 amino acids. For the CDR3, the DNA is TGTGCCAGCAGCGGGCTGTTGACAGGGGAAATGAATACGCAGTATTTT. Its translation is CASSGLLTGEMNTQYF.

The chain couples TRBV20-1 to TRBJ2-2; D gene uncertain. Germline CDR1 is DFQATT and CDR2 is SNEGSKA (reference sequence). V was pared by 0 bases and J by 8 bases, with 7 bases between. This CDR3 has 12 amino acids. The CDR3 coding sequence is TGCAGTGCTAGAGATCCGACAGGGGAGCTGTTTTTT. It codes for CSARDPTGELFF.

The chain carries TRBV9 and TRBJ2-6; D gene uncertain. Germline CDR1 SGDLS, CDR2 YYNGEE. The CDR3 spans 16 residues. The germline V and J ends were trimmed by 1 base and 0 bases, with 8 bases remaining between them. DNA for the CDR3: TGTGCCAGCAGCGTAAACCAACACTCTGGGGCCAACGTCCTGACTTTC. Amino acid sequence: CASSVNQHSGANVLTF.

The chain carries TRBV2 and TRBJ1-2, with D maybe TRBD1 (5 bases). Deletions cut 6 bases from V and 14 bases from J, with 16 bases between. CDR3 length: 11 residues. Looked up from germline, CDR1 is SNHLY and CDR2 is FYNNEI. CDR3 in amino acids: CASSPRGRETF. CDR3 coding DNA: TGTGCCAGCAGCCCGAGGGGCAGGGAAACCTTC.

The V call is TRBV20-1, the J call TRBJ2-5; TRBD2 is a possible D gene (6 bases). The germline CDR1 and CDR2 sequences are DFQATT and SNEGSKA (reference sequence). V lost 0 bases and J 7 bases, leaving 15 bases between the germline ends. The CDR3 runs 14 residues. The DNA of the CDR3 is TGCAGTGCTAGAGATCCGGGACTGGAGGTGACCCAGTACTTC. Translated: CSARDPGLEVTQYF.

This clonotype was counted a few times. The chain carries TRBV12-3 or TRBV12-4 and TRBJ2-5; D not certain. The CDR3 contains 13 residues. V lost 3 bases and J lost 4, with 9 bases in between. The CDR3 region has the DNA TGTGCCAGCAGTTTGGGTGTGGTAGAGACCCAGTACTTC. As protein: CASSLGVVETQYF.

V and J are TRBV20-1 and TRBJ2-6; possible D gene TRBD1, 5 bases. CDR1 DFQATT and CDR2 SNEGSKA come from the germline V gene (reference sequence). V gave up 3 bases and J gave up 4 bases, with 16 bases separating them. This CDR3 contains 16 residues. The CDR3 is CSASFGAPKGANVLTF. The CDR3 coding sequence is TGCAGTGCTAGTTTTGGGGCTCCAAAGGGGGCCAACGTCCTGACTTTC.

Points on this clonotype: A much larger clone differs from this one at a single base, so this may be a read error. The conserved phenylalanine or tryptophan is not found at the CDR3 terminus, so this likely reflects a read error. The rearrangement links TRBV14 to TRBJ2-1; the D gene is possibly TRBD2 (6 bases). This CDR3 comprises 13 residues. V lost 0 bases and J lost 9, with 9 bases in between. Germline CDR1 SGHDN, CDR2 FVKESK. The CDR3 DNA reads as TGTGCCAGCAGCCAAGACCGGGGACTTGAGCAGTTCTTA. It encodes CASSQDRGLEQFL.

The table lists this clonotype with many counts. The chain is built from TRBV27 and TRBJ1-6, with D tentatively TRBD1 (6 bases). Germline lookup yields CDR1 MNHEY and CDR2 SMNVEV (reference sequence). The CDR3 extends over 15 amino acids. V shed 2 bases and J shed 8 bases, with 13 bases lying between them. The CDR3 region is CASSLGRGFDSPLHF. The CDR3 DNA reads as TGTGCCAGCAGTTTAGGCAGGGGCTTTGATTCACCCCTCCACTTT.

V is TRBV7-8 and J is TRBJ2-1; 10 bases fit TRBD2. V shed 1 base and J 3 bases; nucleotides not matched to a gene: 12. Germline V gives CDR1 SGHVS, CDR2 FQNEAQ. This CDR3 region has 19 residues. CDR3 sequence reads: CASSLGLAGAQFFYNEQFF. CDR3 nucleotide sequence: TGTGCCAGCAGCTTAGGGCTAGCGGGGGCACAATTCTTCTACAATGAGCAGTTCTTC.

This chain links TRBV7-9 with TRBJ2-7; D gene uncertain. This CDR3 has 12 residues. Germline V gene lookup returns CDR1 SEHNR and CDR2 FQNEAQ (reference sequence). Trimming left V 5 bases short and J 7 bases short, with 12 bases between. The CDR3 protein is CASSPVLGEQYF. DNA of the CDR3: TGTGCCAGCAGCCCCGTTCTAGGGGAGCAGTACTTC. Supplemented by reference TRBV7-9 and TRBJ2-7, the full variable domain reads DTGVSQNPRHKITKRGQNVTFRCDPISEHNRLYWYRQTLGQGPEFLTYFQNEAQLEKSRLLSDRFSAERPKGSFSTLEIQRTEQGDSAMYLCASSPVLGEQYFGPGTRLTVT.

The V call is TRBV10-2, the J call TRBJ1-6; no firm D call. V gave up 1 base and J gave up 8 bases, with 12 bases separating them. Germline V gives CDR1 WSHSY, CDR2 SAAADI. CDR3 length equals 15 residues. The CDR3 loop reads CASSELGLGDSPLHF. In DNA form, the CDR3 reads TGCGCCAGCAGTGAGTTGGGCCTGGGTGATTCACCCCTCCACTTT.

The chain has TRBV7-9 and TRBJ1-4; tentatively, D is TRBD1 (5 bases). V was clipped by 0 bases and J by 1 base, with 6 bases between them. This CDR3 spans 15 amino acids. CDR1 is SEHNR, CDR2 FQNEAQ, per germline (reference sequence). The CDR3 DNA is TGTGCCAGCAGCTTAGCGACAGTAACTAATGAAAAACTGTTTTTT. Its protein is CASSLATVTNEKLFF.

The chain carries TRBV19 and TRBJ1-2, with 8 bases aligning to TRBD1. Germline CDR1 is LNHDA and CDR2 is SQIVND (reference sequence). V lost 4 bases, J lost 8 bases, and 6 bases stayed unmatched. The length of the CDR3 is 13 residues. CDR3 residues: CASSTQGAQGYTF. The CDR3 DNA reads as TGTGCCAGTAGTACCCAGGGGGCGCAGGGCTACACCTTC.

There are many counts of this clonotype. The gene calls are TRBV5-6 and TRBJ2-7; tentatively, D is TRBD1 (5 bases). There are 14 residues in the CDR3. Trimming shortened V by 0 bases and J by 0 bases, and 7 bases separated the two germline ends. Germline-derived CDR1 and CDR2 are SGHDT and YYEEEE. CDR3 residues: CASSLGQRSYEQYF. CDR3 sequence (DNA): TGTGCCAGCAGCTTGGGACAGCGCTCCTACGAGCAGTACTTC.

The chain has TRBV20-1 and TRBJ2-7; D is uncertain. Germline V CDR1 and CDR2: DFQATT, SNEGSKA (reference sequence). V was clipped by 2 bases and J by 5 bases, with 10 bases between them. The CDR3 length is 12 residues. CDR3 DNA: TGCAGTGCTAGAAGGCAGTCGGACGAGCAGTACTTC. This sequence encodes CSARRQSDEQYF.

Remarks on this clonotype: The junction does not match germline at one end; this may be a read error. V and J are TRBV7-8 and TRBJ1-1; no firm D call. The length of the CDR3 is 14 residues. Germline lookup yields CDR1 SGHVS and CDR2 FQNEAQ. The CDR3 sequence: CASILISLNTEAFF. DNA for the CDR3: TGTGCCAGCATCTTAATCAGCCTGAACACTGAAGCTTTCTTT.

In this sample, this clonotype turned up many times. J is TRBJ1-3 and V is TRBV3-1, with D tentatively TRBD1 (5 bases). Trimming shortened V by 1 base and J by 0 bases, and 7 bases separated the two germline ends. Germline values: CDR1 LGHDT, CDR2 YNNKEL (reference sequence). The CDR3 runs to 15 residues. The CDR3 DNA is TGTGCCAGCAGCCAAGGCGGGGGCTCTGGAAACACCATATATTTT. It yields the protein CASSQGGGSGNTIYF.

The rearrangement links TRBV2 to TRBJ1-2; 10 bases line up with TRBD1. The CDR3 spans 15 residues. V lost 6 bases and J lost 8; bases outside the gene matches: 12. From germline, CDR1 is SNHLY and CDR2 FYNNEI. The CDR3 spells CASREPDRGFRGYTF. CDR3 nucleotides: TGTGCCAGCAGGGAACCGGACAGGGGGTTTCGCGGCTACACCTTC.